This record concerns one T cell receptor beta chain sequence. Antigen: not known. These data come from a study of blood T cells in healthy people across ages. Study-wide results and limits: TCR beta diversity was tightly associated with the proportion of naive T cells.

A J-beta primer mix and a sample-barcoded 5' primer were used in a second PCR of roughly 6 to 12 cycles. TCRdb fed the 5' RACE reads into MiXCR, producing one record per CDR3 protein. The sample includes approximately 1.5 million distinct CDR3 sequences, roughly two fifths seen only once; the top ten take 4%. V was cut by 0 bases and J by 8 bases, with 13 bases left in between. The CDR3 sequence is 14 residues long. CDR1 DFQATT and CDR2 SNEGSKA come from the germline V gene (reference sequence). Sequencing input: blood. This TCR derives from a woman aged 18-29 years in good health. The chain joins TRBV20-1 to TRBJ2-2; TRBD2 is a possible D gene (6 bases). The CDR3 spells CSARDPAGLGELFF. The CDR3 nucleotides are TGCAGTGCTAGAGATCCGGCGGGGTTGGGGGAGCTGTTTTTT.